This T cell receptor beta chain was sequenced for a study of cytomegalovirus exposure and HLA in healthy donors. Points from the study as a whole: Association of a missense DCLRE1C variant with TCR beta V- and J-gene trimming was reported in a later analysis.

The primer mix had 60 Vbeta and 13 Jbeta primers. Assay used: immunoSEQ multiplex PCR; TCRdb lists only in-frame clones, some missing. The table has some 120,000 clones, 70% to 90% seen once; the top ten hold about 1.7%. Germline lookup yields CDR1 SGHAT and CDR2 FQDESV (reference sequence). The CDR3 is 12 amino acids. Notes on this clone: Its antigen is currently unknown. Germline and junction disagree at one end, which may indicate a read error.

This rearrangement joins TRBV11-1 to TRBJ1-1; D not certain. The sequencing input was PBMCs. The source is a man aged 40-50 years in good health and CMV-seronegative. The CDR3 protein is CASSLSNAEAFF. The CDR3 region has the DNA TGTGCCAGCAGCCTATCGAACGCTGAAGCTTTCTTT.